This T cell receptor (beta chain) originates from a study of cytomegalovirus exposure and HLA in healthy donors. The PCR employed 60 Vbeta primers together with 13 Jbeta primers. The data were produced by immunoSEQ multiplex PCR, yet TCRdb's version contains in-frame clones alone and is incomplete. The data show about 190,000 clones, 60% to 85% seen once. Trimming cost V 3 bases and J 5 bases, with 8 bases left between them. The CDR3 totals 13 residues. The germline V gene encodes CDR1 SGHTA and CDR2 FQGNSA. This sequence was found in a woman aged 18-35 years in good health and CMV-seronegative. The chain joins TRBV7-2 to TRBJ2-1; tentatively, D is TRBD2 (6 bases). Sequencing was done on a sample of PBMCs. Here the CDR3 DNA reads TGTGCCAGCAGCTTCCAGCGGGACAATGAGCAGTTCTTC. This gives the protein CASSFQRDNEQFF.